Shown below are 11 T cell receptor beta chains from a single sample sequenced in a study of T cells in Graves' hyperthyroidism and ophthalmopathy. The CDR3 regions of TCR beta were amplified from RNA transcripts. The primer set for the first-round RT-PCR of the TCR CDR3 was HTBI. One entry per CDR3 protein, called by TCRdb with MiXCR from the multiplex PCR reads. The sample holds hundreds of thousands of distinct CDR3 sequences, about 12% seen once. The source material was blood. These receptors all stem from a woman between 18 and 29 years old with Graves' hyperthyroidism.

At least ten counts were recorded for this clonotype. This chain uses TRBV27 with TRBJ1-1; the match to TRBD1 covers 7 bases. V shed 8 bases and J 4 bases; nucleotides not matched to a gene: 10. Germline V lookup: CDR1 MNHEY, CDR2 SMNVEV (reference sequence). CDR3 length: 14 amino acids. In DNA, the CDR3 is TGTGCCAGCGGTATTCAGGGGGACGGCACTGAAGCTTTCTTT. This encodes CASGIQGDGTEAFF.

This clonotype has a count of ten or more. The chain carries TRBV10-3 and TRBJ2-7; unclear D gene. Per germline, CDR1 ENHRY and CDR2 SYGVKD. Between the trimmed V and J ends, which lost 7 bases and 0 bases, there was a span of 10 bases. This CDR3 comprises 13 residues. The CDR3, as DNA: TGTGCCATCACCACAGAGAGCTCCTACGAGCAGTACTTC. Protein product: CAITTESSYEQYF.

There are many counts of this clonotype. The V call is TRBV5-8, the J call TRBJ1-6; D remains unclear. The CDR3 spans 12 residues. Trimming stripped 3 bases from V and 10 bases from J, with 8 bases between. Germline lookup yields CDR1 SGHTS and CDR2 YDEGEE. CDR3 nucleotides: TGTGCCAGCAGCTCGGGGAGCTCACCCCTCCACTTT. As protein: CASSSGSSPLHF. The full variable domain, in which reference TRBV5-8 and TRBJ1-6 provide the parts outside the CDR3, is EAGVTQSPTHLIKTRGQQATLRCSPISGHTSVYWYQQALGLGLQFLLWYDEGEERNRGNFPPRFSGRQFPNYSSELNVNALELEDSALYLCASSSGSSPLHFGNGTRLTVT.

This clonotype was counted many times. The chain joins TRBV30 to TRBJ2-6; maybe TRBD2 (6 bases). The CDR3 covers 16 residues. Trimming pared 1 base from V and 1 base from J, leaving 11 bases between. Germline CDR1 is GTSNPN and CDR2 is SVGIG (reference sequence). The CDR3 here is CAWSGGLTSGANVLTF. The CDR3 bases are TGTGCCTGGAGTGGGGGACTTACGTCTGGGGCCAACGTCCTGACTTTC.

The chain recombines TRBV7-9 with TRBJ2-1, with D possibly matching TRBD1 (6 bases). Germline values: CDR1 SEHNR, CDR2 FQNEAQ (reference sequence). Trimming took off 5 bases at V and 7 bases at J, with 18 bases between the two ends. The CDR3 has 15 amino acids. The CDR3 loop reads CASSLLRGFPNEQFF. CDR3 DNA: TGTGCCAGCAGCCTTCTCAGGGGCTTCCCGAATGAGCAGTTCTTC.

The table lists this clonotype with a few counts. The chain carries TRBV6-1 and TRBJ2-1; no clear D. This CDR3 comprises 12 residues. The V and J ends lost 6 bases and 10 bases respectively, with 13 bases between them. Germline CDR1 MNHNS, CDR2 SASEGT. CDR3 in amino acids: CASSLVSREQFF. DNA of the CDR3: TGTGCCAGCAGCCTGGTTTCGAGGGAGCAGTTCTTC.

The J gene is TRBJ2-5, the V gene TRBV20-1; possibly TRBD2 for D (6 bases). Trimming cost V 5 bases and J 1 base, with 11 bases left between them. This CDR3 has 13 residues. Germline CDR1 DFQATT, CDR2 SNEGSKA (reference sequence). The CDR3 sequence: CSAAGSGQETQYF. Here the CDR3 DNA reads TGCAGTGCTGCGGGTAGCGGCCAAGAGACCCAGTACTTC.

This clonotype was counted ten times or more. V and J are TRBV18 and TRBJ2-7; the D call may be TRBD1 or TRBD2 (5 bases each). Germline V gene data show CDR1 as KGHSH and CDR2 as LQKENI. The CDR3 extends over 14 amino acids. V dropped 2 bases and J dropped 5 bases, with 13 bases sitting between them. For the CDR3, the DNA is TGTGCCAGCTCACCATCGGGACCGCCCAACGAGCAGTACTTC. This translates into CASSPSGPPNEQYF.

Many counts were recorded for this clonotype. The V call is TRBV6-1, the J call TRBJ2-7; D uncertain. V dropped 8 bases and J dropped 4 bases, with 9 bases sitting between them. CDR3 length equals 11 residues. Per the germline V gene, CDR1 is MNHNS and CDR2 is SASEGT. The CDR3 nucleotides read TGTGCCAGCTTTAACGGGTACGAGCAGTACTTC. It specifies CASFNGYEQYF.

There are many counts of this clonotype. The chain joins TRBV12-3 or TRBV12-4 to TRBJ1-5, with 11 bases lining up with TRBD1. Losses at the gene ends were 4 bases for V and 6 bases for J; bases not matched to a gene: 8. The CDR3 extends over 16 amino acids. CDR3 nucleotide sequence: TGTGCCAGCAGTTCCTGGACAGGGGGCGGAGGTCAGCCCCAGCATTTT. Residues: CASSSWTGGGGQPQHF.

Ten or more counts support this clonotype. This chain uses TRBV12-3 or TRBV12-4 with TRBJ1-2, with D maybe TRBD1 (6 bases). The CDR3 spans 13 residues. The V and J ends lost 3 bases and 8 bases respectively, with 13 bases between them. This CDR3 reads CASSFPNRVGYTF. CDR3 coding DNA: TGTGCCAGCAGTTTCCCTAACAGGGTAGGCTACACCTTC.